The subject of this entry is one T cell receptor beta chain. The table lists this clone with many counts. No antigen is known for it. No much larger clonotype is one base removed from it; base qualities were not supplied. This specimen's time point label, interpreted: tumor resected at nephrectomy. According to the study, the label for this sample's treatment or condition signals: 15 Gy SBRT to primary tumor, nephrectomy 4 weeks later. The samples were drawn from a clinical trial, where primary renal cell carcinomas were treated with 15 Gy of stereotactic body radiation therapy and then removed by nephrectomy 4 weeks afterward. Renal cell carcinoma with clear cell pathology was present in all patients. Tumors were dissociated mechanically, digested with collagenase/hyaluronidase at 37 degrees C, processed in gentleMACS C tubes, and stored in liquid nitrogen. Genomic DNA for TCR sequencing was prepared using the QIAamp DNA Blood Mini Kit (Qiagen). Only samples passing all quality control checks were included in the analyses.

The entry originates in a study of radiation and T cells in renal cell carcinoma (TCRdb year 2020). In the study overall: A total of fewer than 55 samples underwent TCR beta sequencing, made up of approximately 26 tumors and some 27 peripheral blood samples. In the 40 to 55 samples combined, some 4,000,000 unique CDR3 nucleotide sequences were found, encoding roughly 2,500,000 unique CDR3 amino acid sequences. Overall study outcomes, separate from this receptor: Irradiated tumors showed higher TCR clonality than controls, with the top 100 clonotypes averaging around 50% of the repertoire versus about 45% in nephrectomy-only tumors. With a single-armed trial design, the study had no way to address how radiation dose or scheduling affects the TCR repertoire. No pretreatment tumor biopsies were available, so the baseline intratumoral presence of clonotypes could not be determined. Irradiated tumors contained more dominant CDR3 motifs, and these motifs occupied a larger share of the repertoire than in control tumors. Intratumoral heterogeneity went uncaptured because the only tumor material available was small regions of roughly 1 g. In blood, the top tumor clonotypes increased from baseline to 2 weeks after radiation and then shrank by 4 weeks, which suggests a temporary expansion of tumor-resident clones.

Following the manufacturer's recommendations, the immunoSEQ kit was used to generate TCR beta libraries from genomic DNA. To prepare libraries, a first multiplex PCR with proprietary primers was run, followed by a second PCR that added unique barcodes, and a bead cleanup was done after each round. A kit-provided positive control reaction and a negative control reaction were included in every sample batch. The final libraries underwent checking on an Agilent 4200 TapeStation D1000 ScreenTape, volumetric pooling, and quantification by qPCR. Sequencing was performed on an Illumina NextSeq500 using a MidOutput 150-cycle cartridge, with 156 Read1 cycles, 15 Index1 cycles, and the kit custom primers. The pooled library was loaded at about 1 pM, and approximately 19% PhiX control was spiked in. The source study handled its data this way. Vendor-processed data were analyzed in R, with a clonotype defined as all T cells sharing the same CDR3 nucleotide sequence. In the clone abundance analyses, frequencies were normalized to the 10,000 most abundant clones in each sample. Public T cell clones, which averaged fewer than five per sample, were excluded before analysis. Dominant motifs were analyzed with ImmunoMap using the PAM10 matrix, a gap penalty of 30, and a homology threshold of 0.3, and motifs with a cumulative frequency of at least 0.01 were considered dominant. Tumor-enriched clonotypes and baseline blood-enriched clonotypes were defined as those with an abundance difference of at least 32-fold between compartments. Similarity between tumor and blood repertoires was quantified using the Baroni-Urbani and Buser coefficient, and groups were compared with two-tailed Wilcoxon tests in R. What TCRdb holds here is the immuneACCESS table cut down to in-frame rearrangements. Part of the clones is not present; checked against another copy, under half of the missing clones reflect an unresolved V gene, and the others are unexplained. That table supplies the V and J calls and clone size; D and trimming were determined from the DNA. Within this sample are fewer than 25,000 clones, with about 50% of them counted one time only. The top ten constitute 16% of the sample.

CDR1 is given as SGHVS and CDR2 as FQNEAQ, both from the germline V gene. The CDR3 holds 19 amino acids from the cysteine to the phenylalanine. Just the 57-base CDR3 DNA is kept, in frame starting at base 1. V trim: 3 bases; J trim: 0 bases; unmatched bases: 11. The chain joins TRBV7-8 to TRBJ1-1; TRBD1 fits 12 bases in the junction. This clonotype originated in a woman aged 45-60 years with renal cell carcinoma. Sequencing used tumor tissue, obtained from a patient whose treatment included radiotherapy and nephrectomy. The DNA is TGTGCCAGCAGCTTCGGGACAGGGGGCGGGGGACTAATGAACACTGAAGCTTTCTTT. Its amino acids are CASSFGTGGGGLMNTEAFF.